This T cell receptor beta chain originates from a study of blood T cell repertoires in COVID-19. Germline lookup yields CDR1 LGHNA and CDR2 YNFKEQ. V was cut by 4 bases and J by 5 bases, with 19 bases left in between. The CDR3 is 16 amino acids. The repertoire was sequenced with immunoSEQ multiplex PCR; TCRdb's copy has only in-frame clones and lacks some. In the table there are under 250,000 clones, 65% to 85% of which are singletons. The TCR was taken from a man aged 35-49 years with acute or convalescent COVID-19. Sequenced sample: peripheral blood. J is TRBJ2-3 and V is TRBV4-2; a weak D match, TRBD2 (6 bases). CDR3 sequence reads: CASSRDPAVGGDTQYF. The CDR3 DNA reads TGTGCCAGCAGCCGCGACCCAGCGGTGGGGGGAGATACGCAGTATTTT.